The 5 T cell receptor beta chains presented below share a single source sample, sequenced in a study of graft-versus-host responses after intestinal transplantation. Generated by immunoSEQ multiplex PCR, the TCRdb table keeps only in-frame clones and is missing some. The repertoire consists of about 97,000 clones, with about 93% occurring once and the leading ten covering around 16%. Sequencing used PBMCs, obtained around 68 weeks after intestinal transplant. Receptor source: a human patient who received an intestinal transplant, so some T cells may come from the graft donor.

The J gene is TRBJ1-2, the V gene TRBV6-6, with TRBD1 matching over 7 bases. Trimming removed 3 bases from V and 8 bases from J; junction bases left unmatched: 6. This CDR3 is 13 amino acids long. CDR1 is MNHNY and CDR2 is SVGAGI in the germline V gene (reference sequence). CDR3 nucleotides: TGTGCCAGCAGTTATGGACAGGAGGGCGGCTACACCTTC. Its translation: CASSYGQEGGYTF.

The genes are TRBV19 and TRBJ1-5, with no clear D. V lost 4 bases and J lost 5, with 15 bases in between. Germline V CDR1 and CDR2: LNHDA, SQIVND (reference sequence). The CDR3 consists of 15 residues. CDR3: CASSTHHSQYQPQHF. The CDR3 region has the DNA TGTGCCAGTAGTACCCATCACAGCCAGTATCAGCCCCAGCATTTT.

V is TRBV29-1 and J is TRBJ2-1; D call uncertain. CDR1 is SQVTM, CDR2 ANQGSEA, per germline. Trimming took off 2 bases at V and 7 bases at J, with 15 bases between the two ends. This CDR3 is 14 amino acids long. This chain's CDR3 is CSVERDIPENEQFF. In DNA, the CDR3 is TGCAGCGTTGAACGCGACATCCCCGAGAATGAGCAGTTCTTC.

In this sample, this clone turned up once. This sequence joins TRBV7-2 and TRBJ2-7; the D gene is possibly TRBD1 (6 bases). Germline CDR1 SGHTA, CDR2 FQGNSA. The CDR3 is 17 amino acids. Between the trimmed V and J ends, which lost 1 base and 2 bases, there was a span of 18 bases. The CDR3 bases are TGTGCCAGCAGCTTAGTGGGACAAGGGTTGGGCCCCTACGAGCAGTACTTC. It encodes CASSLVGQGLGPYEQYF.

The chain is built from TRBV7-6 and TRBJ1-1; D is perhaps TRBD1 (6 bases). V dropped 1 base and J dropped 4 bases, with 10 bases sitting between them. The CDR3 length is 14 residues. Germline CDR1 SGHVS, CDR2 FNYEAQ. The DNA of the CDR3 is TGTGCCAGCAGCTTAGTACCAGGGGCCACTGAAGCTTTCTTT. Its translation: CASSLVPGATEAFF.